The following is a T cell receptor beta chain sequence with its context. Its cognate antigen is unknown. These data originate in a study of T cell responses to AZD1222 COVID-19 vaccine. Study in general: Pooling of second doses given at about 4 or about 12 weeks was done. Study results and caveats: Only after the peak T cell response were repertoires sampled. Vaccine-related CD4 TCRs covered spike, predominating at 160-218 and 743-854.

The germline gives CDR1 MGHDK, CDR2 SYGVNS. Trimming removed 3 bases from V and 7 bases from J, with 12 bases in between. This CDR3 spans 14 amino acids. Libraries were prepared by immunoSEQ multiplex PCR; TCRdb keeps only in-frame clonotypes and omits some of them. Among 100,000 to 150,000 clones, around 90% were seen once, and the ten largest hold around 5.9%. The source material was peripheral blood, sampled on day 0 of AZD1222 vaccination. This clonotype was obtained from an adult in good health. The V call is TRBV25-1, the J call TRBJ1-4, with D perhaps matching TRBD1 (5 bases). The DNA of the CDR3 is TGTGCCAGCAGTGACCAGGGCATATTTGAAAAACTGTTTTTT. Residues: CASSDQGIFEKLFF.